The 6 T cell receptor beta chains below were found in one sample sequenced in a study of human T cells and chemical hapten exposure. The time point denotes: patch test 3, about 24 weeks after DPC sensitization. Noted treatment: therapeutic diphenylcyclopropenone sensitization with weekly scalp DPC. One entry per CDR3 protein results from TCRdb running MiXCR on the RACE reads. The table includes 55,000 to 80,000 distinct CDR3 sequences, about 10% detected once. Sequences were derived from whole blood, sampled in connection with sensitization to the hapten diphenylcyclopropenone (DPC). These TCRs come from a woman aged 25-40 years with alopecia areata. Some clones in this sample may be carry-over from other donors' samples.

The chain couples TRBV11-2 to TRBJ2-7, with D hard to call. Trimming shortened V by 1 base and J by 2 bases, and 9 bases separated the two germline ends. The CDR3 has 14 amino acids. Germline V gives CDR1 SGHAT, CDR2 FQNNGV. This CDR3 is CASSLVPTAYEQYF. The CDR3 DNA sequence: TGTGCCAGCAGCTTAGTTCCTACAGCCTACGAGCAGTACTTC.

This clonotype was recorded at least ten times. For the CDR3, the DNA is TGTGCCAGCAGTTTGGGGGGCACTAGCAATCAGCCCCAGCATTTT. Its protein is CASSLGGTSNQPQHF. The J gene is TRBJ1-5, the V gene TRBV12-3 or TRBV12-4, with D maybe TRBD1 (6 bases). The CDR3 sequence is 15 residues long. V was pared by 3 bases and J by 0 bases, with 9 bases between.

Here the CDR3 reads CASSLGASRTGELFF. DNA of the CDR3: TGTGCCAGCAGCTTGGGAGCCAGCCGCACCGGGGAGCTGTTTTTT. The chain is built from TRBV11-3 and TRBJ2-2, with D tentatively TRBD2 (5 bases). The V end lost 3 bases, the J end lost 4 bases, and 12 bases lay between the germline ends. The germline V gene encodes CDR1 SGHNT and CDR2 YENEEA. The CDR3 sequence is 15 residues long.

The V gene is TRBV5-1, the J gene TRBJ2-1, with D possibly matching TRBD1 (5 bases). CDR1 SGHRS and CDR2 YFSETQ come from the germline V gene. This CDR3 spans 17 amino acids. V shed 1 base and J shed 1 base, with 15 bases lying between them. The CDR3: CASSLLRGSASYNEQFF. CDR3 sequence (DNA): TGCGCCAGCAGCTTGTTAAGGGGATCAGCTTCCTACAATGAGCAGTTCTTC. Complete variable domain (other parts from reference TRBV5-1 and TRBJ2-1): KAGVTQTPRYLIKTRGQQVTLSCSPISGHRSVSWYQQTPGQGLQFLFEYFSETQRNKGNFPGRFSGRQFSNSRSEMNVSTLELGDSALYLCASSLLRGSASYNEQFFGPGTRLTVL.

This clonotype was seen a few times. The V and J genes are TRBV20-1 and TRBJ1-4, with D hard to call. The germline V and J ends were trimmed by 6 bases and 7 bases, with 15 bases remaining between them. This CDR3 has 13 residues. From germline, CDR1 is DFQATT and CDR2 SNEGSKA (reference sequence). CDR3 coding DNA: TGCAGTGCGAAACCAGGTTTCAGTGAAAAACTGTTTTTT. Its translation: CSAKPGFSEKLFF.

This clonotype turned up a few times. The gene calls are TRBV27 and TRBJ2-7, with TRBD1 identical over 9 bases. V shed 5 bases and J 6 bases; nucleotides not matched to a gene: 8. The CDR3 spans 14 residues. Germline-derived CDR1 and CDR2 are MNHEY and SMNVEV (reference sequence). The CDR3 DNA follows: TGTGCCAGCAGTCAGGGACAGGGAACCTCCGAGCAGTACTTC. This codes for CASSQGQGTSEQYF.